The present TCR beta chain was sequenced within a study of control samples from healthy donors and cancer patients. V dropped 6 bases and J dropped 3 bases, with 9 bases sitting between them. The germline V gene encodes CDR1 MNHEY and CDR2 SVGAGI. The CDR3 spans 13 residues. The repertoire was sequenced with immunoSEQ multiplex PCR; TCRdb's copy has only in-frame clones and lacks some. The sample records under 100,000 clones, about 85% being singletons. Material: blood. This TCR came from a woman aged 70-85 years in good health. The V gene is TRBV6-5, the J gene TRBJ1-3; D is ambiguous. The CDR3 loop reads CASRMTYGNTIYF. In nucleotides, the CDR3 is TGTGCCAGCAGGATGACATATGGAAACACCATATATTTT.